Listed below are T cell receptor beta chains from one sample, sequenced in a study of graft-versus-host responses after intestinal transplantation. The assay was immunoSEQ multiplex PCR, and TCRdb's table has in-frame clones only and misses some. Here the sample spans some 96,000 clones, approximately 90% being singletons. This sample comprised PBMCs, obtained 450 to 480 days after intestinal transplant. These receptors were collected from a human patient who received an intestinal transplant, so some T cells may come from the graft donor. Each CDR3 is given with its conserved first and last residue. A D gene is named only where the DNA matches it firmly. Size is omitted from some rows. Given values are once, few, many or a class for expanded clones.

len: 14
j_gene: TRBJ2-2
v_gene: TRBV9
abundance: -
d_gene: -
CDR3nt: TGTGCCAGCAGCGTAAAAGACAGGCCCGGGGAGCTGTTTTTT
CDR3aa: CASSVKDRPGELFF

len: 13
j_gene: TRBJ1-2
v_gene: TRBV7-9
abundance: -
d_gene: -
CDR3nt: TGTGCCAGCAGCTTGGTTGCGCACTATGGCTACACCTTC
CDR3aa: CASSLVAHYGYTF

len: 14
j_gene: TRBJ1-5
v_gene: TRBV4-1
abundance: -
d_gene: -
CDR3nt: TGCGCCAGCAGCCAACAAACGGGGGAACAGCCCCAGCATTTT
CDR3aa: CASSQQTGEQPQHF

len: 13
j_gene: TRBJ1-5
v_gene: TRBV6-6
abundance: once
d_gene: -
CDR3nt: TGTGCCAGCAGCCCGGTGGGGGGTCAGCCCCAGCATTTT
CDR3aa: CASSPVGGQPQHF

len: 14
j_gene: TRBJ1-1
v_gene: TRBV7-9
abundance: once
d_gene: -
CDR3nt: TGTGCCAGCAGCTTACTGACTCTGAACACTGAAGCTTTCTTT
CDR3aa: CASSLLTLNTEAFF

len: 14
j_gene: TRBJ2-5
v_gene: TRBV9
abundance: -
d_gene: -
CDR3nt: TGTGCCAGCAACCCAGGACAGTTACAAGAGACCCAGTACTTC
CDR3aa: CASNPGQLQETQYF

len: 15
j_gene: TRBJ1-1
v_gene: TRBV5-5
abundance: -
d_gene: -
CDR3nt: TGTGCCAGCAGCTTGGGGATAGGGACGAACACTGAAGCTTTCTTT
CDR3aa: CASSLGIGTNTEAFF

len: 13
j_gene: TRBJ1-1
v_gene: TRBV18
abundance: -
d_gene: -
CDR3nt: TGTGCCAGCTCACCCATCGGGGGCACTGAAGCTTTCTTT
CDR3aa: CASSPIGGTEAFF

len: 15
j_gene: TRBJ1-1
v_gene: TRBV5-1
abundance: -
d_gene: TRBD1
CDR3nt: TGCGCCAGCAGCCGGGGACAGGGGGCGAACACTGAAGCTTTCTTT
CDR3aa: CASSRGQGANTEAFF

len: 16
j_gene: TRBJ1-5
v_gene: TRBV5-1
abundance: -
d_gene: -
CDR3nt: TGCGCCAGCAGCTTGGAGCCGACCGGAACTGATCAGCCCCAGCATTTT
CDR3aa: CASSLEPTGTDQPQHF

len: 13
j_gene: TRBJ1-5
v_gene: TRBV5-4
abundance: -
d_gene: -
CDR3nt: TGTGCCAGCAGCTCCGACAGAAATCAGCCCCAGCATTTT
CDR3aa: CASSSDRNQPQHF

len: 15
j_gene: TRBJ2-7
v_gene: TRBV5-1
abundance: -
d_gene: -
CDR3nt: TGCGCCAGCAGCTTGTCTTGGGACCAGTCCTACGAGCAGTACTTC
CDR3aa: CASSLSWDQSYEQYF

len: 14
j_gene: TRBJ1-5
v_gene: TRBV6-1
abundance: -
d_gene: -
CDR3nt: TGTGCCAGCAGGGTATGGGGTAGCAATCAGCCCCAGCATTTT
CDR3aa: CASRVWGSNQPQHF

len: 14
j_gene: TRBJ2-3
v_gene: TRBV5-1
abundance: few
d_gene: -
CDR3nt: TGCGCCAGCAGCTGGGGGTCCGGAGAGGATACGCAGTATTTT
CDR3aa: CASSWGSGEDTQYF

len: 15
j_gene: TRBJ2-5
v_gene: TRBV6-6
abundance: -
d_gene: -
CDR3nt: TGTGCCAGCACCCTTACGTTTAGGGACGAGGAGACCCAGTACTTC
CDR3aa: CASTLTFRDEETQYF

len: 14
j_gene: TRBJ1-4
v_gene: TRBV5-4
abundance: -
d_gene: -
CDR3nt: TGTGCCAGCAGCTCCAGTTCGACTAATGAAAAACTGTTTTTT
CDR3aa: CASSSSSTNEKLFF

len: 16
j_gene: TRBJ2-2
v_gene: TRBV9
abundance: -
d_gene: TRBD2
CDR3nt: TGTGCCAGCAGCCCTCGGACTAGCGGGGCCCCCGGGGAGCTGTTTTTT
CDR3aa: CASSPRTSGAPGELFF

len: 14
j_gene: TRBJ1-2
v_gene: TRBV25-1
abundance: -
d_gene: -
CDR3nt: TGTGCCAGCAGTGATTCTTGGGCAGGGAATGGCTACACCTTC
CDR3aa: CASSDSWAGNGYTF

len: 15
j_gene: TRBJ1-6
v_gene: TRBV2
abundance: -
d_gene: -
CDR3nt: TGTGCCAGCAGTCGTTCCCGCCTTATTAATTCACCCCTCCACTTT
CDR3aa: CASSRSRLINSPLHF

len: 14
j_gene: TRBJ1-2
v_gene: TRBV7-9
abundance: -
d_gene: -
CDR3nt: TGTGCCAGCAGCTTAGACCCCAGGAGAAGCGGCTACACCTTC
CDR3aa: CASSLDPRRSGYTF

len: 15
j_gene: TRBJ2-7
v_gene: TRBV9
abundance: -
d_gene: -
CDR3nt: TGTGCCAGCAGCGTAGCGGCGGAAGGGTCCTACGAGCAGTACTTC
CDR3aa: CASSVAAEGSYEQYF

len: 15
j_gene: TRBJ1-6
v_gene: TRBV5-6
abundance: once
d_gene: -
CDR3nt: TGTGCCAGCAGCTTGGGTCAGAAAGGCAATTCACCCCTCCACTTT
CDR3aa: CASSLGQKGNSPLHF

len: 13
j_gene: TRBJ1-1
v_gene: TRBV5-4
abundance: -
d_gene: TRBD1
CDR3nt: TGTGCCAGCAGCCGGGACAGGAACACTGAAGCTTTCTTT
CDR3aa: CASSRDRNTEAFF

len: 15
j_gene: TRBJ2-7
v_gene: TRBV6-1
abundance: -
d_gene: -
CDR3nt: TGTGCCAGCAGTGAACGGGTAGGGGGGTCCTACGAGCAGTACTTC
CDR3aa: CASSERVGGSYEQYF

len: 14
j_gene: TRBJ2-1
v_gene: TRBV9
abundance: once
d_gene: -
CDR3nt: TGTGCCAGCAGCGTAGTTGGGGATGGGGGTGAGCAGTTCTTC
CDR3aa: CASSVVGDGGEQFF

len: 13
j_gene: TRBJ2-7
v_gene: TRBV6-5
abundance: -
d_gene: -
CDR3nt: TGTGCCAGCAGTTACAGCGGTCCCTACGAGCAGTACTTC
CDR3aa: CASSYSGPYEQYF

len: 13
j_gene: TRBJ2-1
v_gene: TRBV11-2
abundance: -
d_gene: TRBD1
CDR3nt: TGTGCCAGCAGCCCCGGGGTAGGGGGCGAGCAGTTCTTC
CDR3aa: CASSPGVGGEQFF

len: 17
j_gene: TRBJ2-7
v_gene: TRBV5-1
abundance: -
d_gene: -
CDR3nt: TGCGCCAGCAGCTCCTATCCCCACAGAGATGCTTCTTACGAGCAGTACTTC
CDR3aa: CASSSYPHRDASYEQYF